The following is a TCR beta chain sequence with its context. Both 60 Vbeta primers and 13 Jbeta primers went into the PCR. This table comes from immunoSEQ multiplex PCR, and its TCRdb copy is limited to in-frame clones, with some not included. The sample yields 200,000 to 250,000 clones, more than 70% seen once. The sample is drawn from a study of cytomegalovirus exposure and HLA in healthy donors. Study context: About 85 million unique TCR sequences came from HLA-typed donors in an early release.

CDR3 length equals 18 residues. After removal of 3 bases from V and 0 bases from J, the junction contained 9 bases not matched to a gene. Looked up from germline, CDR1 is MGHDK and CDR2 is SYGVNS. V and J are TRBV25-1 and TRBJ2-1, with TRBD2 matching over 9 bases. The TCR was taken from a human donor in good health. Sequencing was performed on PBMCs. The DNA for the CDR3 is TGTGCCAGCAGTGATCTCCTGACTAGCGGCAGCTCCTACAATGAGCAGTTCTTC. This translates into CASSDLLTSGSSYNEQFF.